This entry concerns a single T cell receptor (beta chain). Employing constant-segment primers, 5'RACE generated TCR alpha and TCR beta cDNA libraries bearing sample barcodes and UMIs. TCRdb reprocessed the 5' RACE reads via MiXCR and lists one record per CDR3 protein. Here the sample spans 350,000 or so distinct CDR3 sequences, roughly 21% being singletons. This CDR3 region has 15 residues. Germline V CDR1 and CDR2: DFQATT, SNEGSKA (reference sequence). The J segment lost 6 bases and the V segment lost 4 bases, leaving 12 bases of the junction unmatched. The entry originates in a study of T-cell memory formation after mild COVID-19. Across the study: Clustering of TCRs was largely donor specific.

Sequences were obtained from PBMCs or a T cell subset sorted from them (not recorded which). This receptor was taken from an adult woman who had mild COVID-19 (a few samples of this study predate the infection). Cell type and time point are not known. The chain has TRBV20-1 and TRBJ2-7; 10 positions agree with TRBD2. Written as DNA, the CDR3 is TGCAGTGCTAAGGACGCTAGCGGGGGATTCGGCGAGCAGTACTTC. Protein product: CSAKDASGGFGEQYF.